This T cell receptor beta chain was recovered during a study of shared clonotypes between healthy human individuals. Study-wide background: A donor's plate count was three for CD4 naive and three for CD4 memory; CD8 naive had two and CD8 memory one.

Using immunoSEQ multiplex PCR, the repertoire was profiled, and TCRdb retains in-frame clones only, with some absent. This table has under 600,000 clones, 95% to 96% appearing once. CDR1 and CDR2 (germline): MNHEY, SVGAGI. The CDR3 consists of 15 residues. Trimming took 4 bases from V and 6 from J; bases not matched to a gene: 7. The clonotype was recovered from a woman aged 25 to 39 in good health. The genes are TRBV6-5 and TRBJ1-3, with 9 bases matching TRBD1. The sequenced sample consisted of naive CD4+ T cells sorted from blood. Described subset: CD45RA+ positively selected. The CDR3 DNA sequence: TGTGCCAGCAGTTCGGGACAGGGTTTTACAAACACCATATATTTT. Its translation is CASSSGQGFTNTIYF.